A selection of T cell receptor beta chains follows, all from one sample in a study of blood T cell repertoires in COVID-19. Here immunoSEQ multiplex PCR was the method, and the copy in TCRdb shows in-frame clones only, minus some. The sample records 150,000 to 160,000 clones, around 84% being singletons. The sequenced sample was peripheral blood. These TCRs come from a man of 80 years or more with acute or convalescent COVID-19. The CDR3 runs from the conserved cysteine through the conserved F or W. Each record gives: D gene, clone size, J gene, V gene, CDR3 protein, CDR3 DNA. D genes are given only for firm matches. Size is stated for part of the rows, as once, few or many counts, or as a class when the clone is expanded.

d_gene: TRBD2
abundance: .
j_gene: TRBJ2-3
v_gene: TRBV6-4
CDR3aa: CATRGSGYTDTQYF
CDR3nt: TGTGCCACCCGAGGTAGCGGGTACACAGATACGCAGTATTTT

d_gene: TRBD2
abundance: once
j_gene: TRBJ2-5
v_gene: TRBV20-1
CDR3aa: CSASPWTSGGEETQYF
CDR3nt: TGCAGTGCTAGTCCTTGGACTAGCGGGGGGGAAGAGACCCAGTACTTC

d_gene: .
abundance: .
j_gene: TRBJ2-3
v_gene: TRBV5-1
CDR3aa: CASSLAQGLADTQYF
CDR3nt: TGCGCCAGCAGCTTGGCTCAGGGGTTGGCAGATACGCAGTATTTT

d_gene: .
abundance: .
j_gene: TRBJ2-2
v_gene: TRBV24-1
CDR3aa: CATSDPVGELFF
CDR3nt: TGTGCCACCAGTGATCCCGTCGGGGAGCTGTTTTTT

d_gene: .
abundance: once
j_gene: TRBJ2-5
v_gene: TRBV20-1
CDR3aa: CSASSTAQETQYF
CDR3nt: TGCAGTGCTAGTTCGACAGCGCAAGAGACCCAGTACTTC

d_gene: .
abundance: .
j_gene: TRBJ1-1
v_gene: TRBV9
CDR3aa: CASSADSFMNTEAFF
CDR3nt: TGTGCCAGCAGCGCCGACAGCTTCATGAACACTGAAGCTTTCTTT

d_gene: .
abundance: .
j_gene: TRBJ1-4
v_gene: TRBV15
CDR3aa: CATSRIGGQEKLFF
CDR3nt: TGTGCCACCAGCAGGATCGGTGGACAGGAAAAACTGTTTTTT

d_gene: .
abundance: few
j_gene: TRBJ2-7
v_gene: TRBV2
CDR3aa: CASTRRRGYEQYF
CDR3nt: TGTGCCAGCACCCGCCGAAGGGGATACGAGCAGTACTTC

d_gene: .
abundance: .
j_gene: TRBJ2-2
v_gene: TRBV18
CDR3aa: CASSPGAGMAGELFF
CDR3nt: TGTGCCAGCTCACCAGGTGCAGGGATGGCCGGGGAGCTGTTTTTT

d_gene: .
abundance: .
j_gene: TRBJ1-1
v_gene: TRBV7-8
CDR3aa: CASSRTETLEAFF
CDR3nt: TGTGCCAGCAGCCGGACAGAGACCCTTGAAGCTTTCTTT

d_gene: TRBD2
abundance: .
j_gene: TRBJ2-3
v_gene: TRBV6-4
CDR3aa: CASSDSGGGKDTQYF
CDR3nt: TGTGCCAGCAGTGACAGCGGGGGGGGGAAAGATACGCAGTATTTT

d_gene: TRBD1
abundance: few
j_gene: TRBJ1-1
v_gene: TRBV6-5
CDR3aa: CASSRQGRDTEAFF
CDR3nt: TGTGCCAGCAGTAGACAGGGGAGGGACACTGAAGCTTTCTTT

d_gene: .
abundance: .
j_gene: TRBJ2-1
v_gene: TRBV2
CDR3aa: CASSPRTANNEQFF
CDR3nt: TGTGCCAGCAGTCCACGGACAGCTAACAATGAGCAGTTCTTC